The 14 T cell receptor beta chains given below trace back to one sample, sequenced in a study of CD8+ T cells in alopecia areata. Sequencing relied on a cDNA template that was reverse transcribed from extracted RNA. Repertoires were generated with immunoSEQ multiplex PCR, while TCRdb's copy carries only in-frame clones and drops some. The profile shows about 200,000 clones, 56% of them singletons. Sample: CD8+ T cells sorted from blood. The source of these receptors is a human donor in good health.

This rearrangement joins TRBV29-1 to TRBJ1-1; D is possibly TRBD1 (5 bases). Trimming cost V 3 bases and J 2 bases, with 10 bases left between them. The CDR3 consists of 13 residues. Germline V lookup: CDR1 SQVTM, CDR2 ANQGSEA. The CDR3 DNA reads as TGCAGCGTTGATTTGGGGGTTAACACTGAAGCTTTCTTT. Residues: CSVDLGVNTEAFF.

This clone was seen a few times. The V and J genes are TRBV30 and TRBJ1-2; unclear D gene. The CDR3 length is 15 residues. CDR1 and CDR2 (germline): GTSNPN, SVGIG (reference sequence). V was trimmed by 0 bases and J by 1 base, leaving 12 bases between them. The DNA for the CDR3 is TGTGCCTGGAGTGTACGCTCAGGTTATAACTATGGCTACACCTTC. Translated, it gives CAWSVRSGYNYGYTF.

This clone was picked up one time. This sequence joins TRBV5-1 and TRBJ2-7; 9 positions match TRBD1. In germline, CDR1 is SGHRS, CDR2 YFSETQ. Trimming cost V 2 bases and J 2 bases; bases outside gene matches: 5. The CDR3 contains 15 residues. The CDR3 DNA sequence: TGCGCCAGCAGCTTCAGGGACAGGGAAACCTACGAGCAGTACTTC. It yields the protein CASSFRDRETYEQYF.

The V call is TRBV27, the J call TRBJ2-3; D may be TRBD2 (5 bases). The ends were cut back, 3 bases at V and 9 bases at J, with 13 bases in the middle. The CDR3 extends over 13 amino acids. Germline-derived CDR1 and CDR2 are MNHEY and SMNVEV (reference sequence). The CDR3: CASSFGKGETQYF. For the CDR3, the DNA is TGTGCCAGCAGTTTTGGTAAGGGAGAGACGCAGTATTTT.

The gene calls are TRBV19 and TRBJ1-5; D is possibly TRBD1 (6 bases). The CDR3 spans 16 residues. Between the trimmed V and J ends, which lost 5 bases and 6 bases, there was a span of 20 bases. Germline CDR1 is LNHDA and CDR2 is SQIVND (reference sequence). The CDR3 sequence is CASSPSHRDIAQPQHF. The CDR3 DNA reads TGTGCCAGTAGTCCCTCCCACCGGGACATTGCTCAGCCCCAGCATTTT.

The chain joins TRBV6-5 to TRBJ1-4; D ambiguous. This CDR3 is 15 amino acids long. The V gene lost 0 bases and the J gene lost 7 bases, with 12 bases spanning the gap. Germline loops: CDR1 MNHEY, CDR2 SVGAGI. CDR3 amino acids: CASSYSRVRSEKLFF. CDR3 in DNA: TGTGCCAGCAGTTACTCGAGGGTGAGGAGTGAAAAACTGTTTTTT.

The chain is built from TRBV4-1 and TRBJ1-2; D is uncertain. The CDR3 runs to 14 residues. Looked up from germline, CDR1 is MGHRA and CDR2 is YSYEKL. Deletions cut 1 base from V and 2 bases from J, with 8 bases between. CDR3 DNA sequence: TGCGCCAGCAGCCAAGTTGGGCAGAACTATGGCTACACCTTC. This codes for CASSQVGQNYGYTF.

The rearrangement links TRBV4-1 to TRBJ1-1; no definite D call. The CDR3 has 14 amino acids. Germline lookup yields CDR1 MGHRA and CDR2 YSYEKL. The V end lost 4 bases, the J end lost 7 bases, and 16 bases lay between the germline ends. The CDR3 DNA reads TGCGCCAGCAGCCCAAGCGGGCCAGGCGATGAAGCTTTCTTT. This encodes CASSPSGPGDEAFF.

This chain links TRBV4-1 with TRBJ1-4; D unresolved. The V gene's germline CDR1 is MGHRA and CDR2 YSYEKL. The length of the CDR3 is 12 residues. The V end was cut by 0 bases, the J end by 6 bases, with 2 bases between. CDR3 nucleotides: TGCGCCAGCAGCCAAGAGGATGAAAAACTGTTTTTT. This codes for CASSQEDEKLFF.

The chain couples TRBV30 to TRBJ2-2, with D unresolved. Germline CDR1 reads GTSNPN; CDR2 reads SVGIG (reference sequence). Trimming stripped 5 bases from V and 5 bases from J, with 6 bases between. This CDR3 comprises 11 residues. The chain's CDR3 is CAWAQTGELFF. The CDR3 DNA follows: TGTGCCTGGGCCCAGACCGGGGAGCTGTTTTTT.

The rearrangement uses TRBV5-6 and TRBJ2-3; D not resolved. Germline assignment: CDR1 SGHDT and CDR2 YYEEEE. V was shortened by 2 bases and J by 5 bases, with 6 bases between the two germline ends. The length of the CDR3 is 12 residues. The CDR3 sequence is CASSFAEDTQYF. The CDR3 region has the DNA TGTGCCAGCAGCTTTGCCGAAGATACGCAGTATTTT. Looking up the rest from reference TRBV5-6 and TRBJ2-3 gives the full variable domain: DAGVTQSPTHLIKTRGQQVTLRCSPKSGHDTVSWYQQALGQGPQFIFQYYEEEERQRGNFPDRFSGHQFPNYSSELNVNALLLGDSALYLCASSFAEDTQYFGPGTRLTVL.

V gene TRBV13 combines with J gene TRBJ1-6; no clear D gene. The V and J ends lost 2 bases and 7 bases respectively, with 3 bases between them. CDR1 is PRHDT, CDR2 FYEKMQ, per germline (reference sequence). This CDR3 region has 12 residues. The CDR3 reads CASSLRNSPLHF. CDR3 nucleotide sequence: TGTGCCAGCAGCTTAAGGAATTCACCCCTCCACTTT.

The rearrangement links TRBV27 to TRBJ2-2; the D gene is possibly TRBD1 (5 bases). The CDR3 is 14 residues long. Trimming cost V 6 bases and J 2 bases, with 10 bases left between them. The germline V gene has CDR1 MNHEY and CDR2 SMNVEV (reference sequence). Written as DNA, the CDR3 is TGTGCCAGCAGCACAGGTACTAACACCGGGGAGCTGTTTTTT. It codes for CASSTGTNTGELFF.

CDR3 loop: CASHPRLGGYQETQYF. In DNA, the CDR3 is TGTGCCAGCCACCCTCGACTGGGCGGGTACCAAGAGACCCAGTACTTC. The chain couples TRBV2 to TRBJ2-5; D perhaps matches TRBD2 (5 bases). The CDR3 consists of 16 residues. CDR1 is SNHLY, CDR2 FYNNEI, per germline. V was clipped by 8 bases and J by 0 bases, with 19 bases between them. The full variable domain, completed using reference TRBV2 and TRBJ2-5, is EPEVTQTPSHQVTQMGQEVILRCVPISNHLYFYWYRQILGQKVEFLVSFYNNEISEKSEIFDDQFSVERPDGSNFTLKIRSTKLEDSAMYFCASHPRLGGYQETQYFGPGTRLLVL.